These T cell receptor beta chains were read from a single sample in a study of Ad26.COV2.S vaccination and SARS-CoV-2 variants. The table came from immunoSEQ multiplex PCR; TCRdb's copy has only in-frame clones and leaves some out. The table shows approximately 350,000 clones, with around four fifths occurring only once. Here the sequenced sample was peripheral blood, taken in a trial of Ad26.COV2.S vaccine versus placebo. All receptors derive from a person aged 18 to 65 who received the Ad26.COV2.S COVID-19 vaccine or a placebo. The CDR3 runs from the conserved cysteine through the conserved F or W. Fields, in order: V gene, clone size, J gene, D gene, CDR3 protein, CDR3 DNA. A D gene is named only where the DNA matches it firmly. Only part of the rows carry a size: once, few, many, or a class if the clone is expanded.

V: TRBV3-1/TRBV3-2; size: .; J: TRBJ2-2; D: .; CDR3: CASSPPAERVTGELFF; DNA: TGTGCCAGCAGCCCGCCGGCGGAGAGAGTCACCGGGGAGCTGTTTTTT
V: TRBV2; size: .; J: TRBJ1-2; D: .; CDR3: CASSEVSLGYTF; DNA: TGTGCCAGCAGTGAAGTTAGTCTAGGCTACACCTTC
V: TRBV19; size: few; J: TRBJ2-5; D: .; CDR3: CASSILGLGIETQYF; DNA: TGTGCCAGTAGTATTCTGGGACTGGGTATAGAGACCCAGTACTTC
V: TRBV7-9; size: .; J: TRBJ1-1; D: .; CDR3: CASSLLQLDEAFF; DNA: TGTGCCAGCAGCTTACTACAGCTGGACGAAGCTTTCTTT
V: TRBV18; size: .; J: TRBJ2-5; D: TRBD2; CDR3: CASSTLAGGQETQYF; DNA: TGTGCCAGCTCGACACTAGCGGGGGGCCAAGAGACCCAGTACTTC
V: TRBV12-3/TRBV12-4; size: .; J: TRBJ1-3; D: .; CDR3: CASSPGSPNTIYF; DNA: TGTGCCAGCAGCCCGGGATCGCCGAACACCATATATTTT
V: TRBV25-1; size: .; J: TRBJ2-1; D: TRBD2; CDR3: CASNLAGGTYNEQFF; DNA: TGTGCCAGTAATTTAGCGGGAGGGACCTACAATGAGCAGTTCTTC
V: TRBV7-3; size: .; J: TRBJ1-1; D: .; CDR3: CASSLTVGTEAFF; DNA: TGTGCCAGCAGCTTAACTGTGGGAACTGAAGCTTTCTTT
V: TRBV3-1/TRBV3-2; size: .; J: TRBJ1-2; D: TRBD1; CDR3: CASSQEWTGLRNGYTF; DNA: TGTGCCAGCAGCCAGGAATGGACAGGGCTGAGAAATGGCTACACCTTC
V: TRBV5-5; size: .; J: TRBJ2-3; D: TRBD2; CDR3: CASSSLLLAASTDTQYF; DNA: TGTGCCAGCAGCTCCCTCTTACTAGCGGCTAGCACAGATACGCAGTATTTT
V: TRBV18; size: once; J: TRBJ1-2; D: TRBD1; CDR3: CASSPLKGAEGYTF; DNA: TGTGCCAGCTCACCACTCAAGGGGGCCGAAGGCTACACCTTC
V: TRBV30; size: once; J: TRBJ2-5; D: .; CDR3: CAWSGQGETQYF; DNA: TGTGCCTGGAGTGGTCAAGGGGAGACCCAGTACTTC
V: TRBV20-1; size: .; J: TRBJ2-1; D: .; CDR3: CSASKDYRSLDNEQFF; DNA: TGCAGTGCTAGTAAGGATTATCGGTCCTTGGACAATGAGCAGTTCTTC
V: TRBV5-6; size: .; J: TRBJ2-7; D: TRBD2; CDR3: CASGTPGTSEYEQYF; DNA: TGTGCCAGCGGAACCCCCGGGACTAGCGAATACGAGCAGTACTTC
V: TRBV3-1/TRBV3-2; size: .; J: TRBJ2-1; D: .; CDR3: CASSHAPARYNEQFF; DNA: TGTGCCAGCAGCCACGCCCCCGCTAGGTACAATGAGCAGTTCTTC
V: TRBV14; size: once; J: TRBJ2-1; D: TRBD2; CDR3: CASSQGLRREVGEQFF; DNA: TGTGCCAGCAGCCAAGGCCTCAGGCGGGAGGTAGGTGAGCAGTTCTTC
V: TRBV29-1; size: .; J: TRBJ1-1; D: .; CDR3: CSVRMGNTEAFF; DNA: TGCAGCGTTAGGATGGGAAACACTGAAGCTTTCTTT
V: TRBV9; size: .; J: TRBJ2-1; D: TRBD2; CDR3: CASSSGWSGAAVDSNEQFF; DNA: TGTGCCAGCAGCTCCGGTTGGAGCGGGGCGGCCGTTGACAGCAATGAGCAGTTCTTC
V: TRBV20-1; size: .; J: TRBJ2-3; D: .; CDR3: CSAKVLDTQYF; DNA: TGCAGTGCTAAGGTATTAGATACGCAGTATTTT
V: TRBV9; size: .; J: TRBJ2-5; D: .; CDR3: CASSVGPGNREETQYF; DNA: TGTGCCAGCAGCGTAGGGCCAGGAAATAGGGAAGAGACCCAGTACTTC
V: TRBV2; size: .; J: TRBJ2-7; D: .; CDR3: CASSTDRSRTYEQYF; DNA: TGTGCCAGCAGTACTGACAGGAGCCGCACTTACGAGCAGTACTTC
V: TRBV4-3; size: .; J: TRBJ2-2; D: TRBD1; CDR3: CASSQTDRVLTGELFF; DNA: TGCGCCAGCAGCCAAACGGACAGGGTCCTCACCGGGGAGCTGTTTTTT
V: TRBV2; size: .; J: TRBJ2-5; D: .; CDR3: CASLGSEETQYF; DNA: TGTGCCAGCTTGGGTTCGGAAGAGACCCAGTACTTC
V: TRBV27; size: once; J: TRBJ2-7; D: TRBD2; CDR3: CASSQGTLAGGPKGNEQYF; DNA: TGTGCCAGCAGTCAAGGGACCCTAGCGGGGGGTCCCAAAGGCAACGAGCAGTACTTC
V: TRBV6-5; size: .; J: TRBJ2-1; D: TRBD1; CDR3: CASLSGQGNEQFF; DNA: TGTGCCAGCCTAAGCGGACAGGGTAATGAGCAGTTCTTC
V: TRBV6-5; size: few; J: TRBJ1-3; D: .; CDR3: CASRRANTIYF; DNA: TGTGCCAGCAGGCGGGCAAACACCATATATTTT
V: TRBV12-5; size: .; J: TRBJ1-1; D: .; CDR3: CASGPLGAGTEAFF; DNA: TGTGCTAGTGGTCCACTGGGCGCCGGCACTGAAGCTTTCTTT